This TCR beta chain was sequenced in a study of identical twins. TCRdb analysed the 5' RACE reads with MiXCR anew, one entry per CDR3 protein. Seen here are more than 400,000 distinct CDR3 sequences, roughly 15% observed once, and the top ten hold 0.44%. From germline, CDR1 is SGHRS and CDR2 YFSETQ. The CDR3 covers 14 residues. After removal of 4 bases from V and 8 bases from J, the junction contained 7 bases not matched to a gene. These data were also filed under a second study, of yellow fever vaccine responses in identical twins.

This TCR was sampled from a woman aged 18-35 years in good health. The source material was CD4+ T cells sorted from blood. The V and J genes are TRBV5-1 and TRBJ2-2; TRBD1 matches at 8 bases. The CDR3 spells CASSETGGTGELFF. The CDR3 bases are TGCGCCAGCAGCGAAACAGGGGGGACTGGGGAGCTGTTTTTT.